The clone carrying this TCR beta chain was counted at least ten times. Antigen specificity is unknown. This specimen belongs to a study of regulatory T cells in long-lasting Graves disease. Study findings and constraints: Favoring TRBV28, TRBJ1-2 and TRBJ2-5 was a feature seen in persistent disease.

In building TCR beta libraries, iRepertoire HTBI primers were used together with Arm-PCR of CDR3 regions. In the original workflow: Spanning all samples, the identified segments comprised roughly 66 TRBV and around 15 TRBJ. TCRdb reprocessed the multiplex PCR reads via MiXCR and lists one record per CDR3 protein. The V and J calls and clone size come from TCRdb's table, not from the authors' own analysis. The sample contains hundreds of thousands of distinct CDR3 sequences, approximately 16% of which appear only once. Trimming left V 5 bases short and J 1 base short, with 8 bases between. The CDR3 is 13 residues long. Per the germline V gene, CDR1 is SGHAT and CDR2 is FQNNGV. Time point noted: newly diagnosed GD, antithyroid drugs for less than 3 months. Construction of the TCR library relied on RNA isolated from PBMCs. This sample was also put to use in a study of T cells in Graves' hyperthyroidism and ophthalmopathy. Turning to that study: A set of HTBI primers served as the primers for a first-round RT-PCR of the TCR CDR3.

This rearrangement joins TRBV11-2 to TRBJ1-1, with D unclear. This TCR was sampled from a man aged 35-49 years with Graves disease. This specimen consisted of peripheral blood mononuclear cells (PBMCs), obtained at new diagnosis, from a patient treated with antithyroid drugs. The CDR3 protein is CASSSGPNTEAFF. In DNA, the CDR3 is TGTGCCAGCAGCAGTGGGCCGAACACTGAAGCTTTCTTT.